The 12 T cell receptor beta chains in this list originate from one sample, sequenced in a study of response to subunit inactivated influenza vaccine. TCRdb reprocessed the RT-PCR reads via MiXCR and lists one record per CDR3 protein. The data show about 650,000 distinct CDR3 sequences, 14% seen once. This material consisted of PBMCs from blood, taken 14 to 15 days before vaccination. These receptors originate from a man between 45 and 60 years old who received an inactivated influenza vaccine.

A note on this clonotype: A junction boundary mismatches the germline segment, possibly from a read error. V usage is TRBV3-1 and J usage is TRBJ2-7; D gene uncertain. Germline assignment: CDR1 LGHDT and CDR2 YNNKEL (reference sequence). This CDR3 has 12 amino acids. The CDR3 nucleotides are TGTGCCAGCAGCCAAGAAATTGGCAGAATAGTCTTC. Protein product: CASSQEIGRIVF.

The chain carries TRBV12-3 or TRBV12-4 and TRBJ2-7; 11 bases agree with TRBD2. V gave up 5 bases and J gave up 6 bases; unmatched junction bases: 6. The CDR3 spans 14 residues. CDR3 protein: CASSRSTSGAEQYF. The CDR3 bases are TGTGCCAGCAGTCGATCGACTAGCGGGGCCGAGCAGTACTTC.

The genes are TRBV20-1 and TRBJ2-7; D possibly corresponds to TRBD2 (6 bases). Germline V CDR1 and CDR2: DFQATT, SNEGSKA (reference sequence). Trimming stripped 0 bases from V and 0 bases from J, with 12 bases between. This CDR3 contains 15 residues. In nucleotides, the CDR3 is TGCAGTGCTAGAGATACACGGGGGAGCTCCTACGAGCAGTACTTC. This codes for CSARDTRGSSYEQYF.

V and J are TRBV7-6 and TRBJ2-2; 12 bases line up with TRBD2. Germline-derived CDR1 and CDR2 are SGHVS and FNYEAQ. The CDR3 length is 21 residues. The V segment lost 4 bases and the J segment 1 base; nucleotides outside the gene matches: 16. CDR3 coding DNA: TGTGCCAGCAGCTATCCGGGACAGCCGGGACTAGCGGGCCAGAACACCGGGGAGCTGTTTTTT. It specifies CASSYPGQPGLAGQNTGELFF. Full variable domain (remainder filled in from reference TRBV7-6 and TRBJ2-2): GAGVSQSPRYKVTKRGQDVALRCDPISGHVSLYWYRQALGQGPEFLTYFNYEAQQDKSGLPNDRFSAERPEGSISTLTIQRTEQRDSAMYRCASSYPGQPGLAGQNTGELFFGEGSRLTVL.

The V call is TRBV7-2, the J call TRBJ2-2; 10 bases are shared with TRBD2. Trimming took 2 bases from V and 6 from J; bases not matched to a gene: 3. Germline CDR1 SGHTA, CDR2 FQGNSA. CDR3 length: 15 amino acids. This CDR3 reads CASSLRLAGAGELFF. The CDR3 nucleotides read TGTGCCAGCAGCTTAAGACTAGCGGGTGCCGGGGAGCTGTTTTTT.

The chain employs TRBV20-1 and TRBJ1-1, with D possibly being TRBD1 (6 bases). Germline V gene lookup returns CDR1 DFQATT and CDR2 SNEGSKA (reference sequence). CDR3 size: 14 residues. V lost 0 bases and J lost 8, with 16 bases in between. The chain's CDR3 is CSARDLTGAGEAFF. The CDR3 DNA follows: TGCAGTGCTAGAGATCTCACGGGGGCGGGGGAAGCTTTCTTT.

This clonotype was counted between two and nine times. The CDR3, as DNA: TGTGCCAGCAGTTCGCAGGTGAACACTGAAGCTTTCTTT. Translating it yields CASSSQVNTEAFF. This chain links TRBV7-2 with TRBJ1-1; no definite D call. This CDR3 comprises 13 residues. V was shortened by 6 bases and J by 0 bases, with 8 bases between the two germline ends. The germline V gene has CDR1 SGHTA and CDR2 FQGNSA.

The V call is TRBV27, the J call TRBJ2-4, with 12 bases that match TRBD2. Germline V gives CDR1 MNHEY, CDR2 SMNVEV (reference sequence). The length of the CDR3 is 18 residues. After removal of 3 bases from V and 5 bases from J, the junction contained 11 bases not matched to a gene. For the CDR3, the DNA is TGTGCCAGCAGTTTGGCGGGACTAGCGGGTGGAGGGCAAAACATTCAGTACTTC. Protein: CASSLAGLAGGGQNIQYF.

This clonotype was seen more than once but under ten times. The CDR3 reads CASRSSHSRGDTQYF. The DNA of the CDR3 is TGTGCCAGCAGGTCCAGCCACTCCAGGGGAGATACGCAGTATTTT. J is TRBJ2-3 and V is TRBV7-2, with D perhaps matching TRBD1 (6 bases). This CDR3 contains 15 residues. V was shortened by 6 bases and J by 5 bases, with 18 bases between the two germline ends. From germline, CDR1 is SGHTA and CDR2 FQGNSA.

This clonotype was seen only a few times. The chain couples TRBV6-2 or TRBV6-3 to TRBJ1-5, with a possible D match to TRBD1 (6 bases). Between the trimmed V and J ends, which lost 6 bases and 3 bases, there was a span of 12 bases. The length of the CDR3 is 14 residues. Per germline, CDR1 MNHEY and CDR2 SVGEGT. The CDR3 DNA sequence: TGTGCCAGCAGCCCGGACAGCTTCAATCAGCCCCAGCATTTT. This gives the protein CASSPDSFNQPQHF.

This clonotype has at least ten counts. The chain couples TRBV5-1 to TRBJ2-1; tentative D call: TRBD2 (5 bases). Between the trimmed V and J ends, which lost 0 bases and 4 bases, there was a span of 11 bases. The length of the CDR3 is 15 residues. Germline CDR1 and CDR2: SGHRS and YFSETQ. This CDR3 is CASSLGASQYNEQFF. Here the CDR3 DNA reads TGCGCCAGCAGCTTGGGGGCTAGCCAATACAATGAGCAGTTCTTC.

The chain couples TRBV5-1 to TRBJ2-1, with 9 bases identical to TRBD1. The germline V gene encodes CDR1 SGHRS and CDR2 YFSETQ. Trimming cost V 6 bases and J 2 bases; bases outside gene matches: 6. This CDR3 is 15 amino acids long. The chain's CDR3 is CASISGTGTYNEQFF. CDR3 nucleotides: TGCGCCAGCATTTCCGGGACAGGGACCTACAATGAGCAGTTCTTC.